The clone carrying this T cell receptor beta chain showed up just once. Its cognate antigen is unknown. The CDR3 runs 15 residues. The sample originates from a study of STAT5B mutations in CD4+ large granular lymphocyte leukemia. Authors' data handling: A productive frequency of 2.59 x 10-5 was the lowest detectable. Using immunoSEQ multiplex PCR, the repertoire was profiled, and TCRdb retains in-frame clones only, with some absent. The DNA was the basis for D and trimming; V, J and clone size are from that table. Here the sample spans some 35,000 clones, more than 70% being singletons. Findings of the study overall: Top patient clones used TRBV06 genes more often: 8/27 versus 2/35 in controls. No patients shared main leukemic clonotypes, though about 24% appeared at low frequency elsewhere.

Control samples were healthy donors' buffy coats. The chain is built from TRBV21-1 and TRBJ1-5; the table gives TRBD1 as D, unverified against the DNA. TRBV21-1 has pseudogene status. Sequencing was carried out using CD4+ T cells from blood buffy coats. The receptor was derived from a human donor in good health. The CDR3 protein is CASSKGDSRGQPQHF. The CDR3 DNA is TGTGCCAGCAGCAAAGGGGACAGTCGAGGTCAGCCCCAGCATTTT.